Listed here are 12 T cell receptor beta chains from one sample, sequenced in a study of CD8 T cells in ankylosing spondylitis. Findings of the study overall: It appeared that ankylosing spondylitis blood was characterized by a TCR beta motif of roughly 8 highly homologous variants.

Via MiXCR, TCRdb re-called the 5' RACE reads, giving one row per CDR3 protein. The sample includes around 890,000 distinct CDR3 sequences, about 12% of them seen just once. These receptors' targets are unknown. Specimen: blood, either unsorted or a sorted T cell fraction (not recorded which). Receptors originate from a male donor with ankylosing spondylitis.

This clonotype showed up many times. The gene calls are TRBV20-1 and TRBJ1-5; D not certain. CDR1 and CDR2 (germline): DFQATT, SNEGSKA (reference sequence). The CDR3 totals 12 residues. Deletions cut 3 bases from V and 7 bases from J, with 10 bases between. The CDR3 DNA is TGCAGTGCTAGGACCGGGAGCCAGCCCCAGCATTTT. Protein product: CSARTGSQPQHF.

This clonotype was counted between two and nine times. CDR3 nucleotide sequence: TGCAGCGTTGACGGACAGGATGAAGCTTTCTTT. Protein product: CSVDGQDEAFF. J is TRBJ1-1 and V is TRBV29-1, with 7 positions matching TRBD1. Germline V CDR1 and CDR2: SQVTM, ANQGSEA. The V and J ends lost 3 bases and 7 bases, in that order; junction bases with no gene match: 2. CDR3 length: 11 residues.

The rearrangement links TRBV18 to TRBJ2-1, with TRBD2 identical over 8 bases. The J segment lost 14 bases and the V segment lost 5 bases, leaving 11 bases of the junction unmatched. Germline V lookup: CDR1 KGHSH, CDR2 LQKENI. This CDR3 region has 13 residues. In DNA, the CDR3 is TGTGCCAGCTCAGCGGACCGACTAGCGAGTAAGTTCTTC. This codes for CASSADRLASKFF.

This clonotype was seen more than once but under ten times. The chain has TRBV9 and TRBJ1-2; TRBD1 is a possible D gene (6 bases). Germline CDR1 is SGDLS and CDR2 is YYNGEE. Between the trimmed V and J ends, which lost 3 bases and 2 bases, there was a span of 14 bases. The CDR3 consists of 15 residues. CDR3 nucleotide sequence: TGTGCCAGCAGCGAGGCGGGGGGGCCGAACTATGGCTACACCTTC. Amino acids: CASSEAGGPNYGYTF.

The CDR3 is CASSTYAGELFF. In DNA form, the CDR3 reads TGTGCCAGTAGTACATACGCCGGGGAGCTGTTTTTT. This chain links TRBV19 with TRBJ2-2; D not certain. This CDR3 has 12 amino acids. Germline assignment: CDR1 LNHDA and CDR2 SQIVND (reference sequence). Trimming stripped 4 bases from V and 6 bases from J, with 6 bases between.

There are a few counts of this clonotype. The rearrangement uses TRBV28 and TRBJ2-3; 11 bases are shared with TRBD2. Germline V gene lookup returns CDR1 MDHEN and CDR2 SYDVKM. V trimming: 6 bases; J trimming: 9 bases; junction bases outside the gene matches: 14. The CDR3 is 16 residues long. The CDR3 DNA follows: TGTGCCAGCAGGCGGGCTAGCGGGGGGCGAGCCCGGACGCAGTATTTT. As protein: CASRRASGGRARTQYF.

Ten or more counts support this clonotype. J is TRBJ2-2 and V is TRBV9; D not certain. Germline V gives CDR1 SGDLS, CDR2 YYNGEE. The germline V and J ends were trimmed by 1 base and 2 bases, with 3 bases remaining between them. The CDR3 runs 13 residues. The CDR3 sequence: CASSVYNTGELFF. CDR3 DNA sequence: TGTGCCAGCAGCGTATACAACACCGGGGAGCTGTTTTTT.

Ten or more counts support this clonotype. This chain uses TRBV29-1 with TRBJ2-3; 7 bases line up with TRBD1. V was pared by 6 bases and J by 0 bases, with 6 bases of the junction left unmatched. Looked up from germline, CDR1 is SQVTM and CDR2 is ANQGSEA. The CDR3 is 14 amino acids. DNA of the CDR3: TGCAGCGTCGTAGGACAGGCAAGCACAGATACGCAGTATTTT. Encoded protein: CSVVGQASTDTQYF.

This clonotype was detected a few times. The chain links TRBV7-3 to TRBJ2-1, with D perhaps matching TRBD2 (6 bases). The CDR3 covers 14 residues. CDR1 is SGHTA, CDR2 FQGTGA, per germline. Trimming took 3 bases from V and 8 from J, leaving 14 bases between them. The CDR3: CASSLGLSRDEQFF. DNA of the CDR3: TGTGCCAGCAGCTTGGGACTCTCGCGGGATGAGCAGTTCTTC.

This clonotype was counted ten times or more. V and J are TRBV4-3 and TRBJ1-2; the D is unclear. The CDR3 extends over 17 amino acids. In germline, CDR1 is LGHNA, CDR2 YSLEER. The V end was cut by 0 bases, the J end by 3 bases, with 17 bases between. The CDR3 region is CASSQDTSLTSYYGYTF. In nucleotides, the CDR3 is TGCGCCAGCAGCCAAGATACCTCACTAACGAGCTACTATGGCTACACCTTC.

This clonotype was seen a few times. The chain has TRBV5-1 and TRBJ1-1; unclear D gene. Germline assignment: CDR1 SGHRS and CDR2 YFSETQ. Trimming took 2 bases from V and 1 from J, leaving 9 bases between them. The CDR3 loop spans 14 amino acids. The CDR3: CASSFVATNTEAFF. In DNA, the CDR3 is TGCGCCAGCAGCTTTGTGGCTACGAACACTGAAGCTTTCTTT. Full variable domain (remainder filled in from reference TRBV5-1 and TRBJ1-1): KAGVTQTPRYLIKTRGQQVTLSCSPISGHRSVSWYQQTPGQGLQFLFEYFSETQRNKGNFPGRFSGRQFSNSRSEMNVSTLELGDSALYLCASSFVATNTEAFFGQGTRLTVV.

The CDR3 DNA sequence: TGCAGTGCTAGGACAGGTGAGGCCTACGAGCAGTACTTC. This codes for CSARTGEAYEQYF. The rearrangement links TRBV20-1 to TRBJ2-7; D is perhaps TRBD1 (6 bases). This CDR3 has 13 amino acids. V was clipped by 3 bases and J by 2 bases, with 11 bases between them. Germline V CDR1 and CDR2: DFQATT, SNEGSKA (reference sequence).